Below, one T cell receptor (beta chain) is given with its context. What antigen it recognizes has not been identified. Base qualities are not recorded, but no much larger clone differs from it by a single base. The time point label on this specimen signifies: baseline before first vaccination. Vaccinee samples came from UK trials COV001 and COV002, including a single-blind randomized controlled phase 2/3 trial of AZD1222 (ChAdOx1 nCoV-19) in healthy adults. Trial participant PBMC samples were collected at day 0 and day 28 after the second dose for TCRbeta chain sequencing. The sample belongs to a study of T cell responses to AZD1222 COVID-19 vaccine (dated by TCRdb to the early 2020s). About the study as a whole: AZD1222 recipients with second doses at about 4 weeks or about 12 weeks were pooled, because spike-specific TCR depth and breadth did not differ between schedules. A total of 230 or so trial participants underwent TCR sequencing, of whom nearly 210 received two doses of AZD1222 and about 25 received two doses of the MenACWY control vaccine. Trial participants were enrolled by age into 18-55, 56-69 and 70-plus year subgroups, with approximately 160, 26 and 62 TCR-sequenced participants respectively. What the study reported, not specific to this receptor: The 56-69-year group was small, and its depth increase did not reach significance, likely because of low power. No day 14 peak-response samples were available, so repertoires were characterized only after the peak T cell response. Spike-specific TCR breadth and depth rose significantly after two AZD1222 doses compared with day 0 and with MenACWY recipients. Vaccine-associated CD4 TCRs spanned the whole spike protein, with dominant responses in regions 160-218 and 743-854. Only five or six AZD1222 recipients were SARS-CoV-2 seropositive at baseline, limiting conclusions about previously exposed vaccinees. Epitopes outside the regions mutated in the B.1.351 and B.1.1.7 variants were reportedly recognized by nearly half of the unique spike-specific TCRs. Most participants were white British and females outnumbered males, and the authors suggested that clonal diversity may have been underestimated.

A distance of 11 bases separates the germline ends of V and J, which lose 6 bases and 5 bases respectively. Including the terminal cysteine and phenylalanine, the CDR3 comprises 13 residues. The entry retains the CDR3 DNA only, 39 bases that are in frame from base 1. The germline V gene yields MGHRA for CDR1 and YSYEKL for CDR2. The CDR3 regions of human TCRbeta chains were subjected to immunosequencing. Per the source publication's procedure: Repertoire TCRs were checked for matches against a reference library of SARS-CoV-2-specific TCRs that had been generated using the MIRA antigen-specificity platform. Breadth meant the fraction of unique TCRs that were SARS-CoV-2-associated, whereas depth meant the fraction of total T cells that were SARS-CoV-2-associated. Using the MIRA data, each spike-specific TCR was mapped to the spike region that the TCR reacts to and placed in a CD4 or CD8 class. Log10-transformed breadth and depth values were compared by one-way ANOVA with Sidak's multiple comparisons tests. What TCRdb holds here is the immuneACCESS table cut down to in-frame rearrangements. Part of the clones is not present; checked against another copy, under half of the missing clones reflect an unresolved V gene, and the others are unexplained. The V and J calls and clone size were taken over from that table, and D and trimming were inferred from the DNA. Across this sample there are roughly 100,000 clones, with about 90% seen only once. The ten largest account for approximately 15% of the sample.

The rearrangement joined TRBV4-1 to TRBJ2-1; the D gene is tentatively TRBD1 or TRBD2, each matching 6 bases. The source is an adult in good health. Sequencing was performed on peripheral blood, taken on day 0 of AZD1222 vaccination. The CDR3 corresponds to CASRGRGDNEQFF. The DNA is as follows: TGCGCCAGCAGGGGTAGGGGGGACAATGAGCAGTTCTTC.